A selection of T cell receptor beta chains follows, all from one sample in a study of metastatic and nonmetastatic thyroid tumors. TCRdb reprocessed the PCR reads using MiXCR. The sample carries about 10,000 clones, about 31% recorded once. Sequencing used tumor tissue. These receptors all come from a female donor with papillary thyroid cancer or a benign thyroid nodule (not recorded which). Some clones in this sample may be carry-over from other donors' samples. Both conserved end residues are part of each CDR3. A D gene is named only where the DNA matches it firmly. A row's size may be missing; if present it is once, few, many or a size class.

j_gene	v_gene	d_gene	abundance	CDR3aa	CDR3nt
TRBJ1-2	TRBV11-2	.	medium-sized	CASSLGRVGYGYTF	TGTGCCAGCAGCTTGGGCAGGGTGGGCTATGGCTACACCTTC
TRBJ1-5	TRBV6-1	.	.	CASSEGGTQPQHF	TGTGCCAGCAGTGAAGGGGGGACTCAGCCCCAGCATTTT
TRBJ1-5	TRBV20-1	.	medium-sized	CSATLNIGNQPQHF	TGCAGTGCCACCCTAAATATTGGGAATCAGCCCCAGCATTTT
TRBJ2-7	TRBV5-1	TRBD1	few	CASSPHKATDRGRSYEQYF	TGCGCCAGCAGCCCGCATAAGGCAACAGACAGGGGGCGATCCTACGAGCAGTACTTC
TRBJ2-7	TRBV9	TRBD1	medium-sized	CASSVGSGTGDYEQYF	TGTGCCAGCAGCGTAGGTTCGGGGACAGGGGACTACGAGCAGTACTTC
TRBJ1-4	TRBV20-1	.	.	CSARPQKQGVEKLFF	TGCAGTGCTAGACCACAAAAACAGGGTGTTGAAAAACTGTTTTTT
TRBJ2-7	TRBV6-5	.	medium-sized	CASSYSSVSYEQYF	TGTGCCAGCAGTTACTCGTCGGTCTCCTACGAGCAGTACTTC
TRBJ2-7	TRBV20-1	.	medium-sized	CSAEGRVEQYF	TGCAGTGCCGAGGGCAGGGTCGAGCAGTACTTC
TRBJ1-2	TRBV15	.	few	CATGGPFYGYTF	TGTGCCACCGGGGGGCCCTTCTATGGCTACACCTTC
TRBJ1-1	TRBV5-1	.	few	CASSLEQGTAFF	TGCGCCAGCAGCTTGGAACAGGGTACGGCTTTCTTT
TRBJ2-7	TRBV7-2	TRBD1	medium-sized	CASSTGGYSYEQYF	TGTGCCAGCAGCACAGGGGGCTACTCCTACGAGCAGTACTTC
TRBJ2-2	TRBV5-6	TRBD1	many	CASSLVQGDTGELFF	TGTGCCAGCAGCTTGGTACAGGGGGACACCGGGGAGCTGTTTTTT
TRBJ2-1	TRBV5-1	.	medium-sized	CASSIRQYNEQFF	TGCGCCAGCAGCATAAGACAGTACAATGAGCAGTTCTTC
TRBJ1-1	TRBV20-1	.	.	CSAPTLMNTEAFF	TGCAGTGCCCCGACTCTCATGAACACTGAAGCTTTCTTT
TRBJ2-3	TRBV2	.	medium-sized	CASSEWGRISTDTQYF	TGTGCCAGCAGTGAATGGGGGCGGATAAGCACAGATACGCAGTATTTT
TRBJ1-2	TRBV7-8	.	large	CASSLGWNYGYTF	TGTGCCAGCAGCTTAGGTTGGAACTATGGCTACACCTTC
TRBJ2-1	TRBV7-7	.	many	CASSFAGGEQFF	TGTGCTAGCAGCTTTGCGGGCGGGGAGCAGTTCTTC
TRBJ1-5	TRBV6-4	.	many	CASKRRWGRTNQPQHF	TGTGCCAGTAAAAGACGATGGGGCAGAACCAATCAGCCCCAGCATTTT
TRBJ1-1	TRBV4-2	.	medium-sized	CASSQALSDTEAFF	TGTGCCAGCAGCCAAGCCTTGAGTGACACTGAAGCTTTCTTT
TRBJ1-5	TRBV6-5	.	medium-sized	CASSYSSSNQPQHF	TGTGCCAGCAGTTACTCGTCCAGCAATCAGCCCCAGCATTTT
TRBJ2-1	TRBV20-1	.	few	CSARDLGGSYNEQFF	TGCAGTGCTAGAGATCTGGGGGGCTCCTACAATGAGCAGTTCTTC
TRBJ2-5	TRBV20-1	.	many	CSARDPRIPQETQYF	TGCAGTGCTAGAGATCCTAGAATCCCCCAAGAGACCCAGTACTTC
TRBJ1-2	TRBV9	TRBD1	medium-sized	CASSAHRDSYGYTF	TGTGCCAGCAGCGCGCACCGGGACAGCTATGGCTACACCTTC
TRBJ2-7	TRBV25-1	.	few	CASSGTVTYEQYF	TGTGCCAGCAGTGGGACAGTAACCTACGAGCAGTACTTC
TRBJ1-1	TRBV29-1	.	.	CSVDRGTRREAFF	TGCAGCGTTGATCGAGGGACCCGAAGGGAAGCTTTCTTT
TRBJ2-5	TRBV16	.	.	CASSHWGNQETQYF	TGTGCCAGCAGCCACTGGGGCAATCAAGAGACCCAGTACTTC
TRBJ2-7	TRBV5-1	.	.	CASSIYTGSYEQYF	TGCGCCAGCAGCATATACACCGGCTCCTACGAGCAGTACTTC
TRBJ2-7	TRBV20-1	TRBD1	.	CSASRSDRGYYEQYF	TGCAGTGCTAGTCGTTCCGACAGGGGCTACTACGAGCAGTACTTC
TRBJ2-6	TRBV5-5	.	medium-sized	CASSLVLPGANVLTF	TGTGCCAGCAGCTTGGTGCTCCCTGGGGCCAACGTCCTGACTTTC